These T cell receptor beta chains were read from a single sample in a study of T cells in Graves' hyperthyroidism and ophthalmopathy. TCRdb itself ran the multiplex PCR reads through MiXCR, one entry per CDR3 protein. The sample holds approximately 210,000 distinct CDR3 sequences, roughly a sixth seen once. Source material: blood. The receptors were sampled from a man aged 45-65 years with Graves' hyperthyroidism. Both conserved end residues are part of each CDR3. The D gene is left open where the match is weak. Only some rows state a clone size, as once, few, many or a class for expanded clones.

CASTYRLGGPAGQPQHF | TGTGCCAGTACGTATCGTCTTGGCGGTCCGGCGGGTCAGCCCCAGCATTTT | 17 | - | TRBV19 | many | TRBJ1-5
CASSNEGGLKGEQFF | TGTGCCAGCAGTAACGAGGGGGGGCTAAAAGGTGAGCAGTTCTTC | 15 | - | TRBV6-1 | - | TRBJ2-1
CASSLQRTDTQYF | TGTGCCAGCAGCTTACAGAGGACAGATACGCAGTATTTT | 13 | - | TRBV7-2 | many | TRBJ2-3
CSARGVETQYF | TGCAGTGCTAGAGGGGTAGAGACCCAGTACTTC | 11 | - | TRBV20-1 | - | TRBJ2-5
CASSLQGRSTEAFF | TGTGCCAGCAGTTTACAGGGCCGGAGCACTGAAGCTTTCTTT | 14 | - | TRBV27 | many | TRBJ1-1
CASSQGPGSGQNIQYF | TGTGCCAGCAGCCAAGGTCCGGGTAGCGGGCAAAACATTCAGTACTTC | 16 | TRBD2 | TRBV4-2 | many | TRBJ2-4
CASSWRGEPDGYTF | TGTGCCAGCAGCTGGAGGGGAGAACCTGATGGCTACACCTTC | 14 | - | TRBV5-8 | few | TRBJ1-2
CASSYWTSGSDEQFF | TGTGCCAGCAGCTATTGGACTAGCGGGAGTGATGAGCAGTTCTTC | 15 | TRBD2 | TRBV7-2 | few | TRBJ2-1
CAIGGGYGYTF | TGTGCCATCGGGGGGGGCTATGGCTACACCTTC | 11 | - | TRBV10-3 | - | TRBJ1-2
CASSPLPGTVYEQYF | TGTGCCAGCAGCCCCCTCCCCGGGACGGTTTACGAGCAGTACTTC | 15 | - | TRBV7-2 | many | TRBJ2-7
CASGLGGNTEAFF | TGTGCTAGTGGTTTAGGGGGGAACACTGAAGCTTTCTTT | 13 | - | TRBV12-5 | - | TRBJ1-1
CASSLDSSNSGGYTF | TGCGCCAGCAGCTTGGACAGCTCTAACTCGGGGGGCTACACCTTC | 15 | - | TRBV5-1 | many | TRBJ1-2
CAWSNTGTHQPQHF | TGTGCCTGGAGTAATACAGGGACGCATCAGCCCCAGCATTTT | 14 | - | TRBV30 | many | TRBJ1-5
CASKEGFGNSGNTIYF | TGTGCCAGCAAAGAAGGGTTCGGAAACTCTGGAAACACCATATATTTT | 16 | - | TRBV6-1 | many | TRBJ1-3
CSVEGVAGANRYEQYF | TGCAGCGTTGAAGGGGTAGCGGGAGCGAATAGGTACGAGCAGTACTTC | 16 | TRBD2 | TRBV29-1 | few | TRBJ2-7
CASSEVWGTAYNEQFF | TGTGCCAGCAGTGAGGTGTGGGGGACAGCCTACAATGAGCAGTTCTTC | 16 | TRBD1 | TRBV6-4 | few | TRBJ2-1
CASSSTGAGYTF | TGCGCCAGCAGCTCGACAGGGGCAGGCTACACCTTC | 12 | TRBD1 | TRBV5-1 | - | TRBJ1-2
CSARRGGIFTEAFF | TGCAGTGCTAGGAGGGGTGGTATATTTACTGAAGCTTTCTTT | 14 | - | TRBV20-1 | many | TRBJ1-1
CASSTGQGLQPQHF | TGTGCCAGCAGCACCGGACAGGGCTTACAGCCCCAGCATTTT | 14 | TRBD1 | TRBV7-2 | - | TRBJ1-5
CASSFRRIGTSGRDNEQFF | TGTGCCAGCAGTTTCCGCCGAATAGGGACTAGCGGGAGGGACAATGAGCAGTTCTTC | 19 | TRBD2 | TRBV28 | many | TRBJ2-1
CATGLAGGFDTQYF | TGTGCCACCGGACTAGCGGGCGGGTTCGATACGCAGTATTTT | 14 | TRBD2 | TRBV10-3 | many | TRBJ2-3
CASSLTGTGVHEQYF | TGTGCCAGCAGTTTAACCGGGACAGGGGTGCACGAGCAGTACTTC | 15 | TRBD1 | TRBV27 | many | TRBJ2-7
CASSPGTGGWVANEKLFF | TGTGCCAGCAGCCCCGGGACAGGGGGCTGGGTTGCTAATGAAAAACTGTTTTTT | 18 | TRBD1 | TRBV11-2 | many | TRBJ1-4
CASKGLEYQETQYF | TGTGCCAGCAAGGGTCTAGAGTACCAAGAGACCCAGTACTTC | 14 | - | TRBV11-3 | many | TRBJ2-5
CASGLVPGSVSTYEQYF | TGTGCTAGTGGTTTGGTACCGGGTAGCGTATCAACCTACGAGCAGTACTTC | 17 | - | TRBV12-5 | many | TRBJ2-7
CASRLRAYEQYF | TGTGCCAGCCGTCTGAGGGCATACGAGCAGTACTTC | 12 | - | TRBV28 | many | TRBJ2-7
CASSFLNTEAFF | TGTGCCAGCAGTTTTTTGAACACTGAAGCTTTCTTT | 12 | - | TRBV12-3/TRBV12-4 | many | TRBJ1-1
CATSRDVSTDTQYF | TGTGCCACGAGCCGGGACGTCAGCACAGATACGCAGTATTTT | 14 | - | TRBV12-5 | many | TRBJ2-3
CASSLRNYGYTF | TGTGCCAGCAGTTTAAGGAACTATGGCTACACCTTC | 12 | - | TRBV28 | many | TRBJ1-2
CASSPRQGGTGELFF | TGCGCCAGCAGCCCTCGACAGGGGGGAACCGGGGAGCTGTTTTTT | 15 | TRBD1 | TRBV5-1 | - | TRBJ2-2
CASIPRGSSETQYF | TGTGCCAGCATCCCCCGCGGTAGTAGTGAGACCCAGTACTTC | 14 | - | TRBV28 | - | TRBJ2-5
CASSYGAGASDTQYF | TGTGCCAGCAGTTACGGAGCGGGAGCTTCAGATACGCAGTATTTT | 15 | TRBD2 | TRBV6-2/TRBV6-3 | many | TRBJ2-3
CASSLPQNIQYF | TGTGCCAGCAGCTTACCCCAAAACATTCAGTACTTC | 12 | - | TRBV7-2 | - | TRBJ2-4
CASSQDWDEAFF | TGTGCCAGCAGCCAAGATTGGGATGAAGCTTTCTTT | 12 | - | TRBV4-2 | - | TRBJ1-1
CASSSMGLAGDETQYF | TGTGCCAGCAGTTCCATGGGACTAGCGGGAGACGAGACCCAGTACTTC | 16 | TRBD2 | TRBV6-2/TRBV6-3 | few | TRBJ2-5
CASSDRGSYNEQFF | TGTGCCAGCAGCGATCGGGGTTCCTACAATGAGCAGTTCTTC | 14 | - | TRBV5-5 | - | TRBJ2-1
CASSEGAAGAAQPQHF | TGTGCCAGCAGTGAAGGGGCAGCCGGGGCAGCTCAGCCCCAGCATTTT | 16 | - | TRBV6-1 | many | TRBJ1-5
CASSYSIRGEDGTQYF | TGTGCCAGCAGTTACTCGATCAGGGGTGAGGACGGTACGCAGTATTTT | 16 | - | TRBV6-5 | many | TRBJ2-3
CASSRDDEFNEQFF | TGTGCCAGCAGCCGAGATGACGAGTTCAATGAGCAGTTCTTC | 14 | - | TRBV28 | many | TRBJ2-1
CASSYSGRAPNEQFF | TGTGCCAGCAGTTATAGCGGGAGGGCCCCCAATGAGCAGTTCTTC | 15 | TRBD2 | TRBV6-2/TRBV6-3 | many | TRBJ2-1
CAWSVLEGEQFF | TGTGCCTGGAGTGTACTAGAGGGTGAGCAGTTCTTC | 12 | - | TRBV30 | many | TRBJ2-1
CAISTSGRYNEQFF | TGTGCCATCAGTACTAGCGGGAGGTACAATGAGCAGTTCTTC | 14 | TRBD2 | TRBV10-3 | many | TRBJ2-1
CASSETRGGYTDTQYF | TGTGCCAGCAGTGAAACGAGGGGGGGTTACACAGATACGCAGTATTTT | 16 | - | TRBV6-1 | once | TRBJ2-3
CASSFMRTPYNEQFF | TGCGCCAGCAGCTTTATGAGGACACCCTACAATGAGCAGTTCTTC | 15 | - | TRBV5-1 | few | TRBJ2-1
CASSQEGNTGELFF | TGTGCCAGCAGCCAAGAAGGCAACACCGGGGAGCTGTTTTTT | 14 | - | TRBV3-1 | few | TRBJ2-2
CASSLIVGEQFF | TGTGCCAGCAGCCTAATTGTAGGTGAGCAGTTCTTC | 12 | - | TRBV5-4 | few | TRBJ2-1
CASSFTGHHDSNQPQHF | TGTGCCAGCAGCTTCACGGGACACCACGATAGCAATCAGCCCCAGCATTTT | 17 | - | TRBV7-6 | - | TRBJ1-5